The rows below give T cell receptor beta chains drawn from one sample of a study of cytomegalovirus exposure and HLA in healthy donors. The repertoire was sequenced with immunoSEQ multiplex PCR; TCRdb's copy has only in-frame clones and lacks some. Of 120,000 to 150,000 clones in the sample, about 80% were seen once. The sequencing sample was made of PBMCs. The receptors were sampled from a male donor in good health and CMV-seronegative. The CDR3 runs from the conserved cysteine through the conserved F or W. The order of the fields is V gene, D gene, clone size, CDR3 protein. The D gene is left open where the match is weak. Clone size is shown for a subset of rows, as once, few, many or a class of expanded clone.

V gene: TRBV6-5; D gene: TRBD1; clone size: -; CDR3 protein: CASSVQGAGGYTF
V gene: TRBV19; D gene: -; clone size: -; CDR3 protein: CASSMVQEGTEAFF
V gene: TRBV29-1; D gene: -; clone size: -; CDR3 protein: CSAKGGVNTEAFF
V gene: TRBV7-8; D gene: -; clone size: -; CDR3 protein: CASSRVNTGELFF
V gene: TRBV7-2; D gene: TRBD1; clone size: -; CDR3 protein: CASSSLAQGASYNEQFF
V gene: TRBV6-1; D gene: TRBD1; clone size: few; CDR3 protein: CATLDRTGNTIYF
V gene: TRBV2; D gene: -; clone size: -; CDR3 protein: CACSGVTDTEAFF
V gene: TRBV30; D gene: -; clone size: -; CDR3 protein: CAWGRGAGFYEQYF
V gene: TRBV18; D gene: -; clone size: -; CDR3 protein: CASSPGRLRIRIATNEKLFF
V gene: TRBV19; D gene: -; clone size: -; CDR3 protein: CASSRSNQPQHF
V gene: TRBV6-1; D gene: -; clone size: -; CDR3 protein: CASTLYGDSTEAFF
V gene: TRBV27; D gene: -; clone size: -; CDR3 protein: CASSLQGQDSPLHF
V gene: TRBV25-1; D gene: -; clone size: -; CDR3 protein: CASSEYKGVGETQYF
V gene: TRBV4-1; D gene: -; clone size: -; CDR3 protein: CASSQVQVSYNEQFF
V gene: TRBV7-2; D gene: TRBD2; clone size: -; CDR3 protein: CASSPAGGFGYEQYF
V gene: TRBV6-5; D gene: -; clone size: -; CDR3 protein: CASRPRFGEAFF
V gene: TRBV4-3; D gene: -; clone size: -; CDR3 protein: CASSQEGRGTNEKLFF
V gene: TRBV5-1; D gene: -; clone size: -; CDR3 protein: CASSGGRGETEAFF
V gene: TRBV11-2; D gene: -; clone size: -; CDR3 protein: CASSFGGVTEAFF
V gene: TRBV7-2; D gene: TRBD2; clone size: -; CDR3 protein: CASSPDTSAYNEQFF
V gene: TRBV18; D gene: -; clone size: -; CDR3 protein: CASSPSTRSPGNTIYF
V gene: TRBV28; D gene: -; clone size: once; CDR3 protein: CASSPGRGSDYGYTF
V gene: TRBV18; D gene: -; clone size: -; CDR3 protein: CASSPVITRVANEKLFF
V gene: TRBV4-1; D gene: -; clone size: -; CDR3 protein: CASSQGLDPSYNEQFF
V gene: TRBV5-1; D gene: TRBD1; clone size: -; CDR3 protein: CASSLPTGGAKYEQYF
V gene: TRBV7-9; D gene: -; clone size: -; CDR3 protein: CASSLVGGGTEAFF
V gene: TRBV11-2; D gene: -; clone size: -; CDR3 protein: CASSLRERPQETQYF
V gene: TRBV4-3; D gene: -; clone size: few; CDR3 protein: CASSHLQGTSGLGELFF
V gene: TRBV2; D gene: TRBD1; clone size: -; CDR3 protein: CASSEEGQGLYEQYF
V gene: TRBV7-6; D gene: TRBD2; clone size: -; CDR3 protein: CASSSGLAEYHNEQFF
V gene: TRBV5-4; D gene: -; clone size: -; CDR3 protein: CASSLEDPKSNQPQHF
V gene: TRBV5-8; D gene: -; clone size: -; CDR3 protein: CASSLAGYTGELFF
V gene: TRBV9; D gene: -; clone size: -; CDR3 protein: CASSVDLLGTQYF
V gene: TRBV6-1; D gene: -; clone size: -; CDR3 protein: CASSELSGAYRTLHF
V gene: TRBV4-1; D gene: -; clone size: -; CDR3 protein: CASSSTEGRRMAGSTDTQYF
V gene: TRBV18; D gene: TRBD1; clone size: -; CDR3 protein: CASSPLNIPGQGAGLKGYTF
V gene: TRBV27; D gene: TRBD1; clone size: -; CDR3 protein: CASSPRSGGYYGYTF
V gene: TRBV5-6; D gene: -; clone size: -; CDR3 protein: CASSLLGRRGAHEQYF
V gene: TRBV28; D gene: -; clone size: -; CDR3 protein: CASSLSGGGYTF
V gene: TRBV19; D gene: TRBD2; clone size: -; CDR3 protein: CASSNELSGLGTDTQYF
V gene: TRBV10-1; D gene: TRBD2; clone size: once; CDR3 protein: CASSESVSGRSTDTQYF
V gene: TRBV30; D gene: -; clone size: -; CDR3 protein: CAWTKTETYGNTIYF
V gene: TRBV28; D gene: -; clone size: -; CDR3 protein: CASSSDPTGSGRGYTF
V gene: TRBV4-3; D gene: -; clone size: -; CDR3 protein: CASSHLGQRGNTEAFF
V gene: TRBV18; D gene: -; clone size: -; CDR3 protein: CASSPQKGPNSPLHF
V gene: TRBV6-5; D gene: TRBD1; clone size: -; CDR3 protein: CASSYNTGTGGYGYTF
V gene: TRBV5-1; D gene: -; clone size: -; CDR3 protein: CASSLDRASGPSQYF
V gene: TRBV2; D gene: -; clone size: -; CDR3 protein: CASSEGRASGANVLTF
V gene: TRBV12-2; D gene: -; clone size: -; CDR3 protein: CASRDITGLAGTYHYEQYF
V gene: TRBV29-1; D gene: TRBD1; clone size: few; CDR3 protein: CSGGTGDTGELFF
V gene: TRBV28; D gene: TRBD2; clone size: -; CDR3 protein: CASTSGGAWETQYF
V gene: TRBV28; D gene: TRBD1; clone size: -; CDR3 protein: CASTLTGTLSSPLHF
V gene: TRBV2; D gene: TRBD1; clone size: -; CDR3 protein: CASSPLDRVQAFF
V gene: TRBV19; D gene: TRBD1; clone size: once; CDR3 protein: CASSTTSGQGYEQYF
V gene: TRBV6-4; D gene: TRBD1; clone size: -; CDR3 protein: CASSEFYRGYEQYF
V gene: TRBV28; D gene: TRBD1; clone size: once; CDR3 protein: CASGDRGRGAFF
V gene: TRBV29-1; D gene: TRBD1; clone size: -; CDR3 protein: CSAWTGGVNTEAFF
V gene: TRBV30; D gene: -; clone size: -; CDR3 protein: CAWSVPTGSNEKLFF
V gene: TRBV10-3; D gene: -; clone size: -; CDR3 protein: CAISGVAGNNEQFF
V gene: TRBV29-1; D gene: TRBD1; clone size: -; CDR3 protein: CSVEQGAHGYTF